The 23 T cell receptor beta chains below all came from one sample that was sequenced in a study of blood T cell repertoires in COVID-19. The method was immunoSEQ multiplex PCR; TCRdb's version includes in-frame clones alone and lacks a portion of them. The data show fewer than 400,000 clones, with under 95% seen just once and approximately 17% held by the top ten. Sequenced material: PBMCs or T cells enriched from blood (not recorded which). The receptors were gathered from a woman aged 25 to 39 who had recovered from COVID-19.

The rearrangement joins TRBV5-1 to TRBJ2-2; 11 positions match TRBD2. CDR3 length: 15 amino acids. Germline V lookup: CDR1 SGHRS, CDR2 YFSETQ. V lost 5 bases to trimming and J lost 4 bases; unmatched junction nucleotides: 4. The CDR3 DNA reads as TGCGCCAGCAGTCTCGGGACTAGCGGCACCGGGGAGCTGTTTTTT. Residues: CASSLGTSGTGELFF.

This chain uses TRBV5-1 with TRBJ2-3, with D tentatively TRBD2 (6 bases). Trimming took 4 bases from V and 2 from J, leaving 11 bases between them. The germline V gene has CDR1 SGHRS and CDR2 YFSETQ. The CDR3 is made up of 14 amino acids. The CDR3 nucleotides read TGCGCCAGCAGCCTGGACTACATCACAGATACGCAGTATTTT. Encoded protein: CASSLDYITDTQYF. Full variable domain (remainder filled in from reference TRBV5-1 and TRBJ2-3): KAGVTQTPRYLIKTRGQQVTLSCSPISGHRSVSWYQQTPGQGLQFLFEYFSETQRNKGNFPGRFSGRQFSNSRSEMNVSTLELGDSALYLCASSLDYITDTQYFGPGTRLTVL.

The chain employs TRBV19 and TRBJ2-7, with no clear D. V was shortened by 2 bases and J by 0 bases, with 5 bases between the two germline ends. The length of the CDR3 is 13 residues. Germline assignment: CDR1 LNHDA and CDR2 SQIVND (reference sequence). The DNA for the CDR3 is TGTGCCAGTAGTATAACAGCCTCCTACGAGCAGTACTTC. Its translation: CASSITASYEQYF.

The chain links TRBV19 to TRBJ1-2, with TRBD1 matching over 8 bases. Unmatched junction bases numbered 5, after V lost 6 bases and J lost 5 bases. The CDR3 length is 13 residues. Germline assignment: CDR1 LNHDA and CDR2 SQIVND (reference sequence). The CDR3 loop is CASSSTGGYGYTF. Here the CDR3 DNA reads TGTGCCAGTAGCTCCACAGGGGGATATGGCTACACCTTC.

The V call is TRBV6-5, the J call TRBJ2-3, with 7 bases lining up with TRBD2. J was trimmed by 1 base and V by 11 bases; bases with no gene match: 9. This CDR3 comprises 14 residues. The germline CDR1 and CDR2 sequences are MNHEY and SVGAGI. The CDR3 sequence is CAAGDQGRTDTQYF. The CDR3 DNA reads TGTGCCGCGGGGGACCAGGGACGCACAGATACGCAGTATTTT.

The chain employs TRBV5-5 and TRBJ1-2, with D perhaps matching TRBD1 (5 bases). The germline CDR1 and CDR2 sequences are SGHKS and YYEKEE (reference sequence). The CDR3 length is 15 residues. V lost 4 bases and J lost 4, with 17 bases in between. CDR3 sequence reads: CASSPTSGTIYGYTF. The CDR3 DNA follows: TGTGCCAGCAGCCCCACCTCAGGGACTATCTATGGCTACACCTTC.

CDR3 in DNA: TGCGCCAGCAGCCAAGGGGACAGGGAAGATGGCTACACCTTC. The encoded protein is CASSQGDREDGYTF. The chain is built from TRBV4-3 and TRBJ1-2, with 9 bases that match TRBD1. Per the germline V gene, CDR1 is LGHNA and CDR2 is YSLEER. CDR3 length: 14 residues. With 1 base clipped from V and 6 bases from J, the junction kept 3 bases outside the gene matches.

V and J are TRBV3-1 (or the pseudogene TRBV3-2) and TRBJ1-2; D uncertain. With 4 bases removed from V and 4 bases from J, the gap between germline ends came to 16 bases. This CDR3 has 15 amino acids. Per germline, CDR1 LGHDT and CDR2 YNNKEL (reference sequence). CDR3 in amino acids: CASSPNTYRGYGYTF. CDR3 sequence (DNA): TGTGCCAGCAGCCCGAACACCTACCGAGGCTATGGCTACACCTTC.

The CDR3 reads CASRGDRSSYEQYF. The CDR3 DNA sequence: TGTGCCAGCAGGGGGGACAGGAGCTCCTACGAGCAGTACTTC. This chain connects TRBV28 to TRBJ2-7; 8 bases align to TRBD1. The trim removed 6 bases at V and 0 bases at J, leaving 4 bases unmatched. The germline CDR1 and CDR2 sequences are MDHEN and SYDVKM. The CDR3 runs to 14 residues.

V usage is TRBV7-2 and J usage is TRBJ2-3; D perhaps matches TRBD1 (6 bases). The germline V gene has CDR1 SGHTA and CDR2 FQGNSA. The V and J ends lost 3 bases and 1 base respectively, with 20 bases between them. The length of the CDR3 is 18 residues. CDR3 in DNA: TGTGCCAGCAGCTTGTGGGGGCCTTTAACCCTTCGCACAGATACGCAGTATTTT. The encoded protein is CASSLWGPLTLRTDTQYF.

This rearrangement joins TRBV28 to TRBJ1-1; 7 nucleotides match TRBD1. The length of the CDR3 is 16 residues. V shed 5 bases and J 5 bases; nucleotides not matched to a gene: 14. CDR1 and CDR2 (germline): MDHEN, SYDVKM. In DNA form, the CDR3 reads TGTGCCAGCAGTGACCCCGGGGGACAGACAACGACTGAAGCTTTCTTT. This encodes CASSDPGGQTTTEAFF. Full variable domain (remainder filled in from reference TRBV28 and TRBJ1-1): DVKVTQSSRYLVKRTGEKVFLECVQDMDHENMFWYRQDPGLGLRLIYFSYDVKMKEKGDIPEGYSVSREKKERFSLILESASTNQTSMYLCASSDPGGQTTTEAFFGQGTRLTVV.

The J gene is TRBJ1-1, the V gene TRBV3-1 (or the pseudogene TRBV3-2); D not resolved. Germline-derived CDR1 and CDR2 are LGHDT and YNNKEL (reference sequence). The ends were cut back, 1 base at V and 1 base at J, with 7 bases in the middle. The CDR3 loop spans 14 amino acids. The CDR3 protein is CASSQGAGNTEAFF. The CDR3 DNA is TGTGCCAGCAGCCAAGGAGCAGGGAACACTGAAGCTTTCTTT.

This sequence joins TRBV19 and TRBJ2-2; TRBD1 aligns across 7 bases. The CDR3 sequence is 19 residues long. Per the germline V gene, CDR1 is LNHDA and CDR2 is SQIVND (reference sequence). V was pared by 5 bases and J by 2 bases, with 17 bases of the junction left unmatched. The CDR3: CASSPRDRDLLPNTGELFF. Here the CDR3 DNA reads TGTGCCAGTAGTCCCCGTGACAGGGACCTTTTACCCAACACCGGGGAGCTGTTTTTT.

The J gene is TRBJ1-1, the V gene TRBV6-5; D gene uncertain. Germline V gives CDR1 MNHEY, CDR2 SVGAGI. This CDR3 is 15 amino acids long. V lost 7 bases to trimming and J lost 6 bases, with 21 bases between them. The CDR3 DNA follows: TGTGCCAGCACTAGAAGACTGGAGAGGAGTTCTGAAGCTTTCTTT. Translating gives CASTRRLERSSEAFF.

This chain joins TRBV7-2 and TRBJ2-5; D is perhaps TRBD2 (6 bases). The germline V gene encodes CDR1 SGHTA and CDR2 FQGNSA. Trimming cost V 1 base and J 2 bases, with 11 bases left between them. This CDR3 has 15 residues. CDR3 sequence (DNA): TGTGCCAGCAGCTTAGGCGGGGCGGGACAAGAGACCCAGTACTTC. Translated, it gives CASSLGGAGQETQYF.

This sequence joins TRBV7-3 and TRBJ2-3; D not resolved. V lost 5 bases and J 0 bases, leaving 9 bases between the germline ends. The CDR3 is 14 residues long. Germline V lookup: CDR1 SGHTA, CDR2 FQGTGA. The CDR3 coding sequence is TGTGCCAGCAGCCTCCAGACTAGCACAGATACGCAGTATTTT. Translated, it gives CASSLQTSTDTQYF.

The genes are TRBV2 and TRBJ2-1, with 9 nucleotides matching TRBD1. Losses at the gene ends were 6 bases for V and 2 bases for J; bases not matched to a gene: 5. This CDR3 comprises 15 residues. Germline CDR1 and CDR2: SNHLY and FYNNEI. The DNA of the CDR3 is TGTGCCAGCAGGGTGGACAGGGGCCCCTACAATGAGCAGTTCTTC. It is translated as CASRVDRGPYNEQFF.

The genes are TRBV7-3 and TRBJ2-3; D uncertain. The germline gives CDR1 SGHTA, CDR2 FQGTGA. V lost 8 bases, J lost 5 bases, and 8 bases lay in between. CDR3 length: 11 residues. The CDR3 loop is CASPRGDTQYF. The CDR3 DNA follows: TGTGCCAGCCCGAGAGGAGATACGCAGTATTTT.

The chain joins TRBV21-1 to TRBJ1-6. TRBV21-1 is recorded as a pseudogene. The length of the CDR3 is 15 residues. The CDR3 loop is CASSKMRAHNSPLHF. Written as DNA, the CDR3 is TGTGCCAGCAGCAAAATGAGGGCCCATAATTCACCCCTCCACTTT.

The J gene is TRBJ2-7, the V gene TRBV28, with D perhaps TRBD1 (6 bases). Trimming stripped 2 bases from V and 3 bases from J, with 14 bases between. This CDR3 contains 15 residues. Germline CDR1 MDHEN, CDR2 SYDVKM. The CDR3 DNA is TGTGCCAGCAGTTTACAGGGGCTATTGGGCTACGAGCAGTACTTC. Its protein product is CASSLQGLLGYEQYF.

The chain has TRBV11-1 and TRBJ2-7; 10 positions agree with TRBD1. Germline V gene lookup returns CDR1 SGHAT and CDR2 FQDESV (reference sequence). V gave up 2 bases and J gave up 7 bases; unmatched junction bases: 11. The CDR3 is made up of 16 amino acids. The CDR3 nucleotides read TGTGCCAGCAGCTTATCTTCGACAGGGGGCCTACCTGAGCAGTACTTC. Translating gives CASSLSSTGGLPEQYF.

CDR3 residues: CASSIVQGTTGELFF. CDR3 nucleotides: TGTGCCAGTAGTATAGTCCAGGGCACCACCGGGGAGCTGTTTTTT. The chain links TRBV19 to TRBJ2-2; D possibly corresponds to TRBD1 (5 bases). Trimming removed 1 base from V and 4 bases from J, with 10 bases in between. Germline CDR1 LNHDA, CDR2 SQIVND (reference sequence). The CDR3 has 15 amino acids.

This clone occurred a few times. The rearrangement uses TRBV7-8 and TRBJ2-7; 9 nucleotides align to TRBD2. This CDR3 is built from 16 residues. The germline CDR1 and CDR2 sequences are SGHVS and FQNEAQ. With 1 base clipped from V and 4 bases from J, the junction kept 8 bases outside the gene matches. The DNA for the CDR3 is TGTGCCAGCAGCTTAGATTTCGGGCTAGCGGGGTACGAGCAGTACTTC. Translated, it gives CASSLDFGLAGYEQYF.